Each of the 18 T cell receptor beta chains below was sequenced from the same sample in a study of T cell responses to AZD1222 COVID-19 vaccine. The protocol was immunoSEQ multiplex PCR, while the TCRdb copy is restricted to in-frame clones and leaves out a portion. The table includes about 170,000 clones, around nine tenths detected once. Sequenced material: peripheral blood, taken 28 days after the second AZD1222 dose. The receptors stem from an adult who received the AZD1222 COVID-19 vaccine.

The CDR3 spells CASSLVGQGFPPNFYEQYF. Here the CDR3 DNA reads TGCGCCAGCAGCTTGGTAGGACAGGGTTTCCCCCCAAACTTCTACGAGCAGTACTTC. The chain carries TRBV5-1 and TRBJ2-7; 8 bases match TRBD1. Unmatched junction bases numbered 17, after V lost 0 bases and J lost 3 bases. CDR3 length: 19 residues. The V gene's germline CDR1 is SGHRS and CDR2 YFSETQ.

The chain carries TRBV19 and TRBJ1-1, with D possibly TRBD1 on 5 matching bases. This CDR3 is built from 14 residues. V was shortened by 6 bases and J by 5 bases, with 16 bases between the two germline ends. The germline V gene encodes CDR1 LNHDA and CDR2 SQIVND (reference sequence). The CDR3 loop reads CASSLVGGGTEAFF. In DNA form, the CDR3 reads TGTGCCAGTAGCCTGGTGGGGGGAGGGACTGAAGCTTTCTTT.

V and J are TRBV19 and TRBJ1-6, with 12 positions matching TRBD1. The CDR3 covers 13 residues. V trimming: 5 bases; J trimming: 14 bases; junction bases outside the gene matches: 4. CDR1 LNHDA and CDR2 SQIVND come from the germline V gene (reference sequence). DNA of the CDR3: TGTGCCAGTAGTCCAGGGACAGGGGGCACCCTCCACTTT. It is translated as CASSPGTGGTLHF.

The chain joins TRBV6-1 to TRBJ1-2; the D gene is possibly TRBD1 (5 bases). CDR3 size: 13 residues. In germline, CDR1 is MNHNS, CDR2 SASEGT. The ends were cut back, 1 base at V and 7 bases at J, with 10 bases in the middle. For the CDR3, the DNA is TGTGCCAGCAGTGAAGGGGACTGGGGTGGCTACACCTTC. Protein: CASSEGDWGGYTF.

This chain joins TRBV5-1 and TRBJ2-1, with 8 bases lining up with TRBD2. Germline trimming cut 2 bases from V and 7 bases from J; bases unmatched to any gene: 2. Germline loops: CDR1 SGHRS, CDR2 YFSETQ. The CDR3 length is 13 residues. This chain's CDR3 is CASSLASGNEQFF. The CDR3 coding sequence is TGCGCCAGCAGCTTAGCTAGCGGGAATGAGCAGTTCTTC.

This chain joins TRBV5-4 and TRBJ1-1, with no clear D. This CDR3 comprises 14 residues. Per the germline V gene, CDR1 is SGHNT and CDR2 is YYREEE (reference sequence). The ends were cut back, 0 bases at V and 7 bases at J, with 13 bases in the middle. The CDR3 DNA follows: TGTGCCAGCAGCTTGGGAGCAGTTTTGGGTGAAGCTTTCTTT. Its protein is CASSLGAVLGEAFF.

J is TRBJ2-2 and V is TRBV7-8; 8 bases match TRBD2. Trimming cost V 2 bases and J 4 bases; bases outside gene matches: 6. Germline lookup yields CDR1 SGHVS and CDR2 FQNEAQ. This CDR3 region has 16 residues. CDR3 in DNA: TGTGCCAGCAGCTTAAGGGCGGGGGGCGGCACCGGGGAGCTGTTTTTT. Amino acid sequence: CASSLRAGGGTGELFF.

This rearrangement joins TRBV3-1 (or the pseudogene TRBV3-2) to TRBJ2-3; possible D gene TRBD1, 6 bases. CDR3 length: 17 amino acids. CDR1 and CDR2 from the germline V gene are LGHDT and YNNKEL (reference sequence). The V end lost 3 bases, the J end lost 2 bases, and 18 bases lay between the germline ends. The CDR3 loop reads CASSQGFTDSLTDTQYF. In DNA form, the CDR3 reads TGTGCCAGCAGCCAGGGCTTTACGGACAGCCTCACAGATACGCAGTATTTT.

This chain links TRBV28 with TRBJ2-3; 10 bases match TRBD1. Trimming removed 6 bases from V and 1 base from J; junction bases left unmatched: 7. The CDR3 sequence is 16 residues long. The germline gives CDR1 MDHEN, CDR2 SYDVKM. Here the CDR3 DNA reads TGTGCCAGCAGGGGTGACAGGGGGCCGGGCACAGATACGCAGTATTTT. It specifies CASRGDRGPGTDTQYF.

The chain recombines TRBV7-9 with TRBJ1-4, with a tentative D call TRBD1 (6 bases). The ends were cut back, 2 bases at V and 0 bases at J, with 13 bases in the middle. CDR3 length: 17 residues. In germline, CDR1 is SEHNR, CDR2 FQNEAQ (reference sequence). CDR3 in amino acids: CASSLPSGDPTNEKLFF. The CDR3 DNA follows: TGTGCCAGCAGCTTACCCTCAGGGGACCCAACTAATGAAAAACTGTTTTTT.

This clone occurred a few times. This rearrangement joins TRBV19 to TRBJ2-3, with TRBD2 matching over 8 bases. The germline V gene has CDR1 LNHDA and CDR2 SQIVND (reference sequence). V lost 3 bases to trimming and J lost 5 bases; unmatched junction nucleotides: 4. This CDR3 is 14 amino acids long. In nucleotides, the CDR3 is TGTGCCAGTAGTATCGGGGGGGGCCAAGATACGCAGTATTTT. Amino acid sequence: CASSIGGGQDTQYF.

The V call is TRBV19, the J call TRBJ2-5; 16 bases match TRBD2. The CDR3 is made up of 17 amino acids. Looked up from germline, CDR1 is LNHDA and CDR2 is SQIVND (reference sequence). J lost 5 bases, V lost 7 bases, and 10 bases had no gene match. CDR3 amino acids: CASTSGTSGGAGETQYF. CDR3 DNA sequence: TGTGCCAGTACATCCGGGACTAGCGGGGGGGCAGGCGAGACCCAGTACTTC.

This chain uses TRBV27 with TRBJ1-2; D gene ambiguous. This CDR3 comprises 17 residues. Per germline, CDR1 MNHEY and CDR2 SMNVEV (reference sequence). V lost 2 bases and J lost 0, with 16 bases in between. CDR3 in amino acids: CASSLGFSVGANYGYTF. The CDR3 DNA sequence: TGTGCCAGCAGTTTAGGTTTTTCAGTTGGTGCTAACTATGGCTACACCTTC.

V and J are TRBV10-3 and TRBJ1-2; D may be TRBD1 (6 bases). Trimming took 4 bases from V and 3 from J, leaving 21 bases between them. The CDR3 has 17 residues. CDR1 and CDR2 (germline): ENHRY, SYGVKD. CDR3: CAISVTWGADLYYGYTF. Written as DNA, the CDR3 is TGTGCCATCAGTGTAACATGGGGGGCAGACCTCTACTATGGCTACACCTTC.

This sequence joins TRBV19 and TRBJ2-3; no clear D. The CDR3 loop spans 11 amino acids. Trimming left V 4 bases short and J 4 bases short, with 3 bases between. From germline, CDR1 is LNHDA and CDR2 SQIVND (reference sequence). For the CDR3, the DNA is TGTGCCAGTAGTACTTCAGATACGCAGTATTTT. Encoded protein: CASSTSDTQYF.

The chain links TRBV6-2 or TRBV6-3 to TRBJ1-6, with D possibly being TRBD1 (6 bases). CDR1 is MNHEY, CDR2 SVGEGT, per germline. The CDR3 sequence is 16 residues long. The V and J ends lost 0 bases and 4 bases respectively, with 10 bases between them. The CDR3 region has the DNA TGTGCCAGCAGTTACTCGAGACAGGAATATAATTCACCCCTCCACTTT. Its translation: CASSYSRQEYNSPLHF.

This chain links TRBV9 with TRBJ1-2; no definite D call. Germline CDR1 SGDLS, CDR2 YYNGEE. Trimming left V 6 bases short and J 4 bases short, with 16 bases between. The CDR3 spans 14 residues. The CDR3 here is CASTDYTGSYGYTF. CDR3 nucleotides: TGTGCCAGCACCGATTATACGGGTTCCTATGGCTACACCTTC.

The V call is TRBV9, the J call TRBJ2-5, with D hard to call. Trimming removed 4 bases at V and 2 bases at J, with 15 bases between. The CDR3 totals 15 residues. In germline, CDR1 is SGDLS, CDR2 YYNGEE. The CDR3 region has the DNA TGTGCCAGCAGCTCGTCACCGGGCATACAAGAGACCCAGTACTTC. The encoded protein is CASSSSPGIQETQYF.